Listed here are 30 T cell receptor beta chains from one sample, sequenced in a study of T cells in localized non-small cell lung cancer. The protocol was immunoSEQ multiplex PCR, while the TCRdb copy is restricted to in-frame clones and leaves out a portion. This sample has about 2,600 clones, with around 40% found just once. Source: lung tumor tissue, taken before any cancer treatment. These receptors were collected from a woman aged 35 to 70 with stage II squamous cell lung carcinoma.

V gene TRBV7-5 combines with J gene TRBJ2-7; TRBD1, the table's D call, was not compared with the DNA. TRBV7-5 is annotated as a pseudogene. The CDR3 has 15 amino acids. CDR3 DNA: TGTGCCAGCAGCTCGGAGGGACAGGGGATCTACGAGCAGTACTTC. This sequence encodes CASSSEGQGIYEQYF.

This clone was picked up a small number of times. V gene TRBV9 combines with J gene TRBJ2-7, with D uncertain. With 5 bases removed from V and 5 bases from J, the gap between germline ends came to 14 bases. The CDR3 consists of 13 residues. Germline-derived CDR1 and CDR2 are SGDLS and YYNGEE. This CDR3 reads CASSDVAHDEQYV. The CDR3 bases are TGTGCCAGCAGTGACGTCGCACACGACGAGCAGTACGTC.

This clone is large (0.1 to 1%) by share. This sequence joins TRBV6-8 and TRBJ2-1; 9 bases match TRBD1. Per the germline V gene, CDR1 is MNHGY and CDR2 is SAAAGT. The CDR3 totals 14 residues. J was trimmed by 6 bases and V by 4 bases; bases with no gene match: 4. The CDR3 here is CASSFMGQGNEQFF. The DNA of the CDR3 is TGTGCCAGCAGTTTCATGGGACAGGGCAATGAGCAGTTCTTC.

The V call is TRBV11-3, the J call TRBJ1-6, with TRBD1 identical over 7 bases. The CDR3 loop spans 15 amino acids. CDR1 SGHNT and CDR2 YENEEA come from the germline V gene. V was pared by 5 bases and J by 9 bases, with 10 bases of the junction left unmatched. The CDR3 spells CASSTGQPESSPLHF. DNA of the CDR3: TGTGCCAGCAGCACGGGACAGCCAGAGTCTTCACCCCTCCACTTT.

This chain connects TRBV29-1 to TRBJ1-1; a weak D match, TRBD1 (6 bases). The CDR3 is 15 amino acids. CDR1 SQVTM and CDR2 ANQGSEA come from the germline V gene. Trimming cost V 1 base and J 4 bases, with 16 bases left between them. CDR3 residues: CSVEGRREQGTEAFF. DNA of the CDR3: TGCAGCGTTGAAGGCCGCAGGGAACAGGGCACTGAAGCTTTCTTT.

The CDR3 protein is CASSLGGGAGYGYTF. In DNA, the CDR3 is TGTGCCAGCAGCCTAGGAGGGGGCGCGGGGTATGGCTACACCTTC. This chain connects TRBV28 to TRBJ1-2, with 7 positions matching TRBD1. V was clipped by 6 bases and J by 5 bases; unmatched bases: 12. This CDR3 is 15 amino acids long. The V gene's germline CDR1 is MDHEN and CDR2 SYDVKM.

This clone turned up a few times. The genes are TRBV11-1 and TRBJ2-4; possible D gene TRBD1, 6 bases. This CDR3 comprises 18 residues. Trimming stripped 0 bases from V and 5 bases from J, with 20 bases between. Germline V gene sequence: CDR1 SGHAT, CDR2 FQDESV (reference sequence). The CDR3 spells CASSLAGIYRVGENIQYF. CDR3 DNA sequence: TGTGCCAGCAGCTTAGCAGGAATATACAGGGTCGGGGAAAACATTCAGTACTTC. The variable domain in full, completed from reference TRBV11-1 and TRBJ2-4, reads EAEVAQSPRYKITEKSQAVAFWCDPISGHATLYWYRQILGQGPELLVQFQDESVVDDSQLPKDRFSAERLKGVDSTLKIQPAELGDSAMYLCASSLAGIYRVGENIQYFGAGTRLSVL.

The chain couples TRBV29-1 to TRBJ2-2; 7 bases match TRBD1. Germline loops: CDR1 SQVTM, CDR2 ANQGSEA. There are 14 residues in the CDR3. The ends lost 7 bases at V and 4 bases at J; junction bases unmatched: 9. CDR3 loop: CSGSGQILTGELFF. The CDR3 coding sequence is TGCAGCGGATCGGGACAGATACTCACCGGGGAGCTGTTTTTT.

This clone has a handful of counts. The V gene is TRBV9, the J gene TRBJ1-6; a weak D match, TRBD1 (5 bases). There are 17 residues in the CDR3. The germline CDR1 and CDR2 sequences are SGDLS and YYNGEE. The V end lost 5 bases, the J end lost 9 bases, and 24 bases lay between the germline ends. The CDR3 region has the DNA TGTGCCAGCAGTGAAGAACTTACGGCAGGGAACCTTTCACCCCTCCACTTT. Translating it yields CASSEELTAGNLSPLHF.

This clone was counted only a few times. The chain recombines TRBV9 with TRBJ2-3; D ambiguous. CDR1 is SGDLS and CDR2 is YYNGEE in the germline V gene. Trimming took off 0 bases at V and 0 bases at J, with 11 bases between the two ends. This CDR3 contains 16 residues. The CDR3 reads CASSVARSTSTDTQYF. The CDR3 coding sequence is TGTGCCAGCAGCGTAGCTAGGAGCACTAGCACAGATACGCAGTATTTT. Full variable domain (outside the CDR3, taken from reference TRBV9 and TRBJ2-3): DSGVTQTPKHLITATGQRVTLRCSPRSGDLSVYWYQQSLDQGLQFLIQYYNGEERAKGNILERFSAQQFPDLHSELNLSSLELGDSALYFCASSVARSTSTDTQYFGPGTRLTVL.

Details on this clone: Because the CDR3's place on the DNA is in doubt, the DNA is left out and the CDR3 is given as listed by TCRdb. The chain joins TRBV6-8 to TRBJ1-4. Germline CDR1 MNHGY, CDR2 SAAAGT. The CDR3 length is 15 residues, termini included. The CDR3 loop is CASSSSVVVDEKLFF.

The V and J genes are TRBV6-8 and TRBJ1-5, with no clear D. CDR3 length: 12 amino acids. Germline CDR1 and CDR2: MNHGY and SAAAGT. V was trimmed by 4 bases and J by 5 bases, leaving 6 bases between them. CDR3 DNA sequence: TGTGCCAGCAGTTCAGCTGATCAGCCCCAGCATTTT. As protein: CASSSADQPQHF.

V is TRBV19 and J is TRBJ2-1; D ambiguous. CDR1 LNHDA and CDR2 SQIVND come from the germline V gene (reference sequence). This CDR3 spans 12 amino acids. Between the trimmed V and J ends, which lost 2 bases and 13 bases, there was a span of 12 bases. This CDR3 reads CASSITWGFQFF. CDR3 bases: TGTGCCAGTAGTATAACGTGGGGATTTCAGTTCTTC.

The chain carries TRBV18 and TRBJ1-1; 9 nucleotides agree with TRBD1. CDR3 length: 14 amino acids. With V trimmed by 5 bases and J by 5 bases, 6 bases remained unmatched. The V gene's germline CDR1 is KGHSH and CDR2 LQKENI. CDR3 protein: CASSGQGKGTEAFF. As DNA, the CDR3 is TGTGCCAGCTCAGGACAGGGGAAGGGGACTGAAGCTTTCTTT.

By its share, this clone is medium-sized. The rearrangement uses TRBV11-3 and TRBJ2-1; D might be TRBD2 (5 bases). Per the germline V gene, CDR1 is SGHNT and CDR2 is YENEEA. The CDR3 is 16 residues long. The germline V and J ends were trimmed by 2 bases and 5 bases, with 16 bases remaining between them. The CDR3 DNA sequence: TGTGCCAGCAGCTTATTACCCCGGGGAATAAACAATGAGCAGTTCTTC. It specifies CASSLLPRGINNEQFF.

The V call is TRBV28, the J call TRBJ1-3; TRBD1 aligns across 7 bases. The germline gives CDR1 MDHEN, CDR2 SYDVKM. J gave up 1 base and V 6 bases, and 6 bases lay outside the gene matches. CDR3 length equals 15 residues. The CDR3 is CASSIDRASGNTIYF. CDR3 coding DNA: TGTGCCAGCAGCATAGACAGGGCTTCTGGAAACACCATATATTTT. The variable domain in full, completed from reference TRBV28 and TRBJ1-3, reads DVKVTQSSRYLVKRTGEKVFLECVQDMDHENMFWYRQDPGLGLRLIYFSYDVKMKEKGDIPEGYSVSREKKERFSLILESASTNQTSMYLCASSIDRASGNTIYFGEGSWLTVV.

CDR3 sequence: CSVELLADTQYF. CDR3 nucleotide sequence: TGCAGCGTTGAATTGCTAGCAGATACGCAGTATTTT. The V call is TRBV29-1, the J call TRBJ2-3; D gene ambiguous. The CDR3 totals 12 residues. V shed 2 bases and J shed 4 bases, with 7 bases lying between them. Per the germline V gene, CDR1 is SQVTM and CDR2 is ANQGSEA.

This chain uses TRBV18 with TRBJ2-5; D gene ambiguous. Germline CDR1 KGHSH, CDR2 LQKENI. This CDR3 has 16 residues. The V gene lost 0 bases and the J gene lost 5 bases, with 16 bases spanning the gap. The CDR3 DNA reads as TGTGCCAGCTCACCACCGGCGGCTGCCGAGTGGGAGACCCAGTACTTC. It translates to CASSPPAAAEWETQYF.

The rearrangement links TRBV18 to TRBJ2-1; the match to TRBD2 covers 15 bases. There are 18 residues in the CDR3. Unmatched junction bases numbered 10, after V lost 6 bases and J lost 4 bases. Germline CDR1 reads KGHSH; CDR2 reads LQKENI. CDR3 sequence: CASSPGLAGGFGYNEQFF. The DNA for the CDR3 is TGTGCCAGCTCCCCAGGACTAGCGGGAGGGTTTGGTTACAATGAGCAGTTCTTC.

This clone was detected only a few times. J is TRBJ1-6 and V is TRBV2; D is possibly TRBD1 (5 bases). This CDR3 has 15 amino acids. Between the trimmed V and J ends, which lost 2 bases and 8 bases, there was a span of 13 bases. The germline CDR1 and CDR2 sequences are SNHLY and FYNNEI. The CDR3 DNA sequence: TGTGCCAGCAGTGAACTCGGGGGACGGGATTCACCCCTCCACTTT. It specifies CASSELGGRDSPLHF.

This clone was seen only a few times. The chain joins TRBV29-1 to TRBJ2-1; TRBD2 matches at 10 bases. Germline V gene sequence: CDR1 SQVTM, CDR2 ANQGSEA. The CDR3 is made up of 14 amino acids. With 5 bases clipped from V and 9 bases from J, the junction kept 10 bases outside the gene matches. CDR3 loop: CSVLAGGTPVEQFF. CDR3 nucleotide sequence: TGCAGCGTTTTAGCGGGAGGAACCCCCGTTGAGCAGTTCTTC.

This sequence joins TRBV11-3 and TRBJ2-7; D unresolved. The CDR3 totals 14 residues. V was pared by 0 bases and J by 0 bases, with 6 bases between. The germline CDR1 and CDR2 sequences are SGHNT and YENEEA. CDR3 DNA sequence: TGTGCCAGCAGCTTAGAGTCGAGCTCCTACGAGCAGTACTTC. It yields the protein CASSLESSSYEQYF.

The chain carries TRBV27 and TRBJ2-3; D remains unclear. The germline CDR1 and CDR2 sequences are MNHEY and SMNVEV (reference sequence). This CDR3 contains 13 residues. Trimming shortened V by 2 bases and J by 10 bases, and 13 bases separated the two germline ends. Here the CDR3 DNA reads TGTGCCAGCAGTTTACGGTCCTCCTCTTCGCAGTATTTT. Translated: CASSLRSSSSQYF.

This rearrangement joins TRBV18 to TRBJ2-5; D remains unclear. The CDR3 is 15 residues long. In germline, CDR1 is KGHSH, CDR2 LQKENI. With 0 bases removed from V and 1 base from J, the gap between germline ends came to 9 bases. The CDR3 sequence: CASSPPGTSQETQYF. The CDR3 nucleotides read TGTGCCAGCTCACCACCGGGTACAAGCCAAGAGACCCAGTACTTC. Together with reference TRBV18 and TRBJ2-5, the CDR3 gives the full variable domain: NAGVMQNPRHLVRRRGQEARLRCSPMKGHSHVYWYRQLPEEGLKFMVYLQKENIIDESGMPKERFSAEFPKEGPSILRIQQVVRGDSAAYFCASSPPGTSQETQYFGPGTRLLVL.

The chain recombines TRBV5-1 with TRBJ2-3; TRBD2 matches 8 bases. The CDR3 runs to 14 residues. CDR1 is SGHRS, CDR2 YFSETQ, per germline. The ends lost 4 bases at V and 4 bases at J; junction bases unmatched: 5. The CDR3 reads CASSLFGGADTQYF. CDR3 bases: TGCGCCAGCAGCCTGTTCGGGGGGGCAGATACGCAGTATTTT.

This clone ranks as medium-sized (0.01 to 0.1%). The V call is TRBV6-1, the J call TRBJ2-5; no clear D gene. The V gene's germline CDR1 is MNHNS and CDR2 SASEGT. Trimming removed 1 base at V and 1 base at J, with 4 bases between. This CDR3 has 13 amino acids. Here the CDR3 reads CASSEGIQETQYF. CDR3 DNA: TGTGCCAGCAGTGAAGGCATCCAAGAGACCCAGTACTTC.

This clone was seen a handful of times. J is TRBJ1-5 and V is TRBV12-2. TRBV12-2 is a pseudogene segment. The CDR3 has 17 residues. CDR3 bases: TGTGCAAGTCGCTTAGCCGGTCGGCGTTATAGCAATCAGCCCCAGCATTTT. Its translation is CASRLAGRRYSNQPQHF.

In this sample, this clone turned up once. The chain carries TRBV18 and TRBJ2-7; D could derive from TRBD1 or TRBD2 (5 bases each). The CDR3 consists of 14 residues. CDR1 and CDR2 (germline): KGHSH, LQKENI. V was trimmed by 3 bases and J by 3 bases, leaving 12 bases between them. The CDR3 DNA reads as TGTGCCAGCTCACCTCGCCAGGGAGTCTACGAGCAGTACGTC. It is translated as CASSPRQGVYEQYV.

The chain uses TRBV6-8 and TRBJ1-6, with D unresolved. The CDR3 is 17 residues long. Germline CDR1 MNHGY, CDR2 SAAAGT. V was shortened by 2 bases and J by 0 bases, with 11 bases between the two germline ends. The CDR3 reads CASSYASRSSYNSPLHF. CDR3 nucleotide sequence: TGTGCCAGCAGTTACGCCTCCCGGAGCTCCTATAATTCACCCCTCCACTTT.

This rearrangement joins TRBV19 to TRBJ1-6; 9 bases map to TRBD1. The trim removed 6 bases at V and 7 bases at J, leaving 7 bases unmatched. This CDR3 comprises 15 residues. Germline CDR1 reads LNHDA; CDR2 reads SQIVND (reference sequence). The CDR3 spells CASRRAGTGNSPLHF. The CDR3 DNA reads as TGTGCCAGTAGGAGAGCCGGGACAGGGAATTCACCCCTCCACTTT. The full variable domain, with the rest looked up from reference TRBV19 and TRBJ1-6, is DGGITQSPKYLFRKEGQNVTLSCEQNLNHDAMYWYRQDPGQGLRLIYYSQIVNDFQKGDIAEGYSVSREKKESFPLTVTSAQKNPTAFYLCASRRAGTGNSPLHFGNGTRLTVT.